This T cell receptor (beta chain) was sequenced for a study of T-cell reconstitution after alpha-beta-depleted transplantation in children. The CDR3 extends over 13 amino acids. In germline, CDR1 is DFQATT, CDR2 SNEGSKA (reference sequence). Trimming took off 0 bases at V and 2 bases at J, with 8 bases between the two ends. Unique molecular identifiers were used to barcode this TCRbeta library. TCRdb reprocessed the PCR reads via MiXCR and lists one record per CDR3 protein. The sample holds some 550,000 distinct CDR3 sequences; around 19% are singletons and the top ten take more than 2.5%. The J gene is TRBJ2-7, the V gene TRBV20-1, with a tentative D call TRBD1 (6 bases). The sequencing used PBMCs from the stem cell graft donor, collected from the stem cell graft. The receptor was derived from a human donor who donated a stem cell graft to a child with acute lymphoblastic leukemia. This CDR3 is CSAREGATYEQYF. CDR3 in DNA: TGCAGTGCTAGAGAGGGGGCAACCTACGAGCAGTACTTC.